This T cell receptor (beta chain) was profiled in a study of T cell repertoires in cytomegalovirus infection. CDR1 and CDR2 (germline): LNHDA, SQIVND (reference sequence). The CDR3 covers 17 residues. J lost 4 bases, V lost 5 bases, and 11 bases had no gene match. This clonotype was seen a handful of times. Its target is unknown. TCRdb itself ran the reads through MiXCR, one entry per CDR3 protein. The sample has roughly 920,000 distinct CDR3 sequences, approximately 30% seen once; the top ten hold 13%. The TCR sequence derives from a human donor in good health (CMV status not recorded). Some clones in this sample may be carry-over from other donors' samples. The chain joins TRBV19 to TRBJ1-2; 12 positions match TRBD1. The source was cultured CD8+ T cells from PBMCs, collected from culture after CMV antigen stimulation. CDR3 sequence: CASSAGTGGPGSYGYTF. CDR3 DNA sequence: TGTGCCAGTAGTGCCGGGACAGGGGGCCCTGGATCCTATGGCTACACCTTC.